This record concerns one TCR beta chain sequence. This entry belongs to a study of Graves' ophthalmopathy and Graves' hyperthyroidism. The CDR3 is 14 amino acids. V was clipped by 8 bases and J by 9 bases; unmatched bases: 13. RNA transcripts served as template for amplifying TCR beta CDR3 sequences. The first-round RT-PCR employed HTBI primers together with the Qiagen OneStep RT-PCR kit. A multiplex PCR was then performed as the second round. TCRdb itself ran the multiplex PCR reads through MiXCR, one entry per CDR3 protein. The sample yields 300,000 to 350,000 distinct CDR3 sequences, roughly a sixth seen once.

The sequencing sample was made of peripheral blood. V usage is TRBV12-3 or TRBV12-4 and J usage is TRBJ2-4; 7 positions agree with TRBD2. The TCR comes from an adult man with Graves' ophthalmopathy. This CDR3 is CASGQSAGGGIQYF. The CDR3 nucleotides are TGTGCCAGCGGGCAATCAGCGGGCGGGGGCATTCAGTACTTC.